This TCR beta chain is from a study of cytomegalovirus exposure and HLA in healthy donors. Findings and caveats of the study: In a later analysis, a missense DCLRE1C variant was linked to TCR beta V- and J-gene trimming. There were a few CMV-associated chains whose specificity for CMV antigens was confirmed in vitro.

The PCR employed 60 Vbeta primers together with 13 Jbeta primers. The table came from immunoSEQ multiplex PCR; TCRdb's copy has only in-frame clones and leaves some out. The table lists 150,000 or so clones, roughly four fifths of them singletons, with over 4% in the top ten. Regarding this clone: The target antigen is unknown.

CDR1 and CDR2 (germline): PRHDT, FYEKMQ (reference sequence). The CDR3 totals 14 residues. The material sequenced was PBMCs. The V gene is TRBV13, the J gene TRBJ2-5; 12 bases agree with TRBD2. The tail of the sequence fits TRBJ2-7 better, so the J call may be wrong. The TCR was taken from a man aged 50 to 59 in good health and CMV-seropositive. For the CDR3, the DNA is TGTGCCAGCAGTTCAGGGACTAGCGGGTACGAGCAGTACTTC. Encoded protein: CASSSGTSGYEQYF.